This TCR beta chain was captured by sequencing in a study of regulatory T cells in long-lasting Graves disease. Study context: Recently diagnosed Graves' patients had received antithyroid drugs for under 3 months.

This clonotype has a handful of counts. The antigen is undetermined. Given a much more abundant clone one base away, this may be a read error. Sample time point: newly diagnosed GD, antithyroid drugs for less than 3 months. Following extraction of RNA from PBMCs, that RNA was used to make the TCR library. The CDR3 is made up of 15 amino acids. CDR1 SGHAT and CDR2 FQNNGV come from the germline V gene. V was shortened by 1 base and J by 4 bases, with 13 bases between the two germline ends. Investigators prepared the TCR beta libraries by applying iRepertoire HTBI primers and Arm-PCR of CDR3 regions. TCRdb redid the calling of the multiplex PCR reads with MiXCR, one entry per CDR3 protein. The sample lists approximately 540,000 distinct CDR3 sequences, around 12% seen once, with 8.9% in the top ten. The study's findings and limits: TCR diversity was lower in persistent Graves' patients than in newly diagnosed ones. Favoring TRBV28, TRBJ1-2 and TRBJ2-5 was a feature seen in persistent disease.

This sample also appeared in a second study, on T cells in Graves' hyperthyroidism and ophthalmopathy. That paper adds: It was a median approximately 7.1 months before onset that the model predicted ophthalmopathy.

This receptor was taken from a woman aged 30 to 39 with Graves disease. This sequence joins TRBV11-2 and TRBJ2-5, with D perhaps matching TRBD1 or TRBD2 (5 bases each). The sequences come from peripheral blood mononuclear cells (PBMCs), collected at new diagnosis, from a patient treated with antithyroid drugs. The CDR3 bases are TGTGCCAGCAGCTTAGGCGGCCGGGGCGGAGAGACCCAGTACTTC. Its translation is CASSLGGRGGETQYF.